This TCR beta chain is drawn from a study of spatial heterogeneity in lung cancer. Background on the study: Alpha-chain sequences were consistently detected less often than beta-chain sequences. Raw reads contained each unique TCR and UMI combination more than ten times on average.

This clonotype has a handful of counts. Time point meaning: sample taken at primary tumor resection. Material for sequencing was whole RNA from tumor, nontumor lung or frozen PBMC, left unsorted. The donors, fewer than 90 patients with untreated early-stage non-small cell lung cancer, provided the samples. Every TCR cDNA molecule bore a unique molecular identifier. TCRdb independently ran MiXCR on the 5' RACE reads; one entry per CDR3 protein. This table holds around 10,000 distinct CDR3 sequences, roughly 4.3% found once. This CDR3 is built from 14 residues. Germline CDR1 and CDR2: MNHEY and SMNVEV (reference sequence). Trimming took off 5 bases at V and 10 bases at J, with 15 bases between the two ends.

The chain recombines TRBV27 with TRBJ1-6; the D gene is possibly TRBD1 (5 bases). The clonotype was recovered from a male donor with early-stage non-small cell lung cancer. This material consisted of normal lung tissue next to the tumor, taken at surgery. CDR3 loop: CASSRGHGASPLHF. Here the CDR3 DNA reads TGTGCCAGCAGTCGTGGACATGGGGCCTCACCCCTCCACTTT.